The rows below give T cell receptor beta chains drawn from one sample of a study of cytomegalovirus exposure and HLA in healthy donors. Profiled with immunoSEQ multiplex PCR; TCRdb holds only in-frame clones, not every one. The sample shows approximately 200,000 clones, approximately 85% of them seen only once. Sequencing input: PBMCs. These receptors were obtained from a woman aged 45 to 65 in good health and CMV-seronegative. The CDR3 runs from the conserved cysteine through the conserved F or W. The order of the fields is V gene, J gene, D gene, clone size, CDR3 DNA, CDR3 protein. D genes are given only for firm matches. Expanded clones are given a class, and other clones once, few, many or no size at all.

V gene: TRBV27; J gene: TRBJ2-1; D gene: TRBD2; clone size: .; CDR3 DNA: TGTGCCAGCAGTTTTGGGGTCGCGGGAGGAAGGTCGAATGAGCAGTTCTTC; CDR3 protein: CASSFGVAGGRSNEQFF
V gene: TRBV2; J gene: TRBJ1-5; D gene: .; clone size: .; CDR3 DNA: TGTGCCAGCAGGCGAGCGGGCAATAGCAATCAGCCCCAGCATTTT; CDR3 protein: CASRRAGNSNQPQHF
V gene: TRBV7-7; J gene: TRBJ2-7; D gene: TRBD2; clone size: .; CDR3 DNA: TGTGCCAGCAGCCCAGGACTAGCGGGAGGGCCCCACGAGCAGTACTTC; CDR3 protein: CASSPGLAGGPHEQYF
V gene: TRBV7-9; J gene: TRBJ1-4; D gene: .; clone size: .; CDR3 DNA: TGTGCCAGCAGCCTTAGTCCGGGAGTCGCAACTAATGAAAAACTGTTTTTT; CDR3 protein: CASSLSPGVATNEKLFF
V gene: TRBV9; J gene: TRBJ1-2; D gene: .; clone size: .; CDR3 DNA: TGTGCCAGCAGCGCCGGAGGGGTTAACTATGGCTACACCTTC; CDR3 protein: CASSAGGVNYGYTF
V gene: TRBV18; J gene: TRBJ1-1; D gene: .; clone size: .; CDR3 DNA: TGTGCCAGCTCACCAGGACAGCGTACTGAAGCTTTCTTT; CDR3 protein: CASSPGQRTEAFF
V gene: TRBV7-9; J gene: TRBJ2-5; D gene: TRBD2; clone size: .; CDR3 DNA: TGTGCCAGCACTACTCTTAGCGGGAGGGTTCAAGAGACCCAGTACTTC; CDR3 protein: CASTTLSGRVQETQYF
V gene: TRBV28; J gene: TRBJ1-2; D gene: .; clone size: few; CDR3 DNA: TGTGCCAGCAGTTTCATAAGGAGGGGGGGCTATGGCTACACCTTC; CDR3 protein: CASSFIRRGGYGYTF
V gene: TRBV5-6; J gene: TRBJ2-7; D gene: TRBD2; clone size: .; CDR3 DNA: TGTGCCAGCAGCCCCGGACTAGCGGGAAACGAGCAGTACTTC; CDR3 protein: CASSPGLAGNEQYF
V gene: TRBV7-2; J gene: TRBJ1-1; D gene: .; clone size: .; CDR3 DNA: TGTGCCAGCAGCTTTAGCAGGAACACTGAAGCTTTCTTT; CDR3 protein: CASSFSRNTEAFF
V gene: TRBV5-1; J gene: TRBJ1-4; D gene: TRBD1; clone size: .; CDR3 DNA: TGCGCCAGCAGCCAGGACAGGGCGGATGAAAAACTGTTTTTT; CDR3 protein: CASSQDRADEKLFF
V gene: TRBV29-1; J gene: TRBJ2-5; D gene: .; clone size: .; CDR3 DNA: TGCAGCGTTGTCGAGGTGACGGAGCAGTACTTC; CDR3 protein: CSVVEVTEQYF
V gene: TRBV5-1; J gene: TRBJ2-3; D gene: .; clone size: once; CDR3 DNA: TGCGCCACCCATGTCGGGGACTTGAGCTCAGATACGCAGTATTTT; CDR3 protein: CATHVGDLSSDTQYF
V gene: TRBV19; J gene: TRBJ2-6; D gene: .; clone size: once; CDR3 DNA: TGTGCCAGTAGTATAGGTAACCTCCGGACAGATATCTCTGGGGCCAACGTCCTGACTTTC; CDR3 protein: CASSIGNLRTDISGANVLTF
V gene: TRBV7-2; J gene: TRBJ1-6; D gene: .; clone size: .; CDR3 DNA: TGTGCCAGCAGCTTAGGTGTCAGGGTTACTGGTTCACCCCTCCACTTT; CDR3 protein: CASSLGVRVTGSPLHF
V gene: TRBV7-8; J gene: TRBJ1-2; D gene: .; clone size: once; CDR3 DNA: TGTGCCAGCAGCCCCCCTGGGGCATTGGATGGCTACACCTTC; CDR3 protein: CASSPPGALDGYTF
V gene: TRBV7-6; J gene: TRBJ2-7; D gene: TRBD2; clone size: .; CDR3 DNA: TGTGCCAGCAGCTTACCCCACCTTAGCGGGCCCACCTACGAGCAGTACTTC; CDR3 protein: CASSLPHLSGPTYEQYF